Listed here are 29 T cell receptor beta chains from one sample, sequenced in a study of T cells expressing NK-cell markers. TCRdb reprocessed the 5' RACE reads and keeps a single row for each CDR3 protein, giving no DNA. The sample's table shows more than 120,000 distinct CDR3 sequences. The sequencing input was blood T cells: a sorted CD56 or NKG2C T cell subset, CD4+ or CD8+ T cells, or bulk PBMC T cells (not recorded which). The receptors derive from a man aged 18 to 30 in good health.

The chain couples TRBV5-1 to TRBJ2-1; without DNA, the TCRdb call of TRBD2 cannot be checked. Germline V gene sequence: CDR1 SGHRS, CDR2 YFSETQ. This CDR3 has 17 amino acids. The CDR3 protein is CASSPRLTSGAYNEQFF.

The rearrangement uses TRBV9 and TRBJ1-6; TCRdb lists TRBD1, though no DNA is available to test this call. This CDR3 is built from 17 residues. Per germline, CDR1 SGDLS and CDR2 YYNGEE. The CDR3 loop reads CASSGGTERLYNSPLHF.

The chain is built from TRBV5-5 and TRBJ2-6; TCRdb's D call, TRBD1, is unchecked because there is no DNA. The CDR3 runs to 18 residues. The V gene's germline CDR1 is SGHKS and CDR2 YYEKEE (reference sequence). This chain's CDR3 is CASSSGTPAHPGANVLTF.

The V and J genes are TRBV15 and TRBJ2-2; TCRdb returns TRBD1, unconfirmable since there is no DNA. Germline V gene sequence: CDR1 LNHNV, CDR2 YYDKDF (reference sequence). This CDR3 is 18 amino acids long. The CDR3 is CATSRDLPRTAGPGELFF.

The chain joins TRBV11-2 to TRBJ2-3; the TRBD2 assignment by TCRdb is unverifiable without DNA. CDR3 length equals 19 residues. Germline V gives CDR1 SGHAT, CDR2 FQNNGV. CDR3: CASSLEPATSGSFADTQYF.

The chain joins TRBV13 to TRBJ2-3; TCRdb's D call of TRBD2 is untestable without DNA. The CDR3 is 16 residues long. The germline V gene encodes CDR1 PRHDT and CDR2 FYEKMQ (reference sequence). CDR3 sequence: CASSLKREVEADTQYF.

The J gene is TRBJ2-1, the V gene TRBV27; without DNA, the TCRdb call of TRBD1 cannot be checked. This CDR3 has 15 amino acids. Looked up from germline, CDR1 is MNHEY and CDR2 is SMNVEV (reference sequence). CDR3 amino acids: CASSGAGEYSNEQFF.

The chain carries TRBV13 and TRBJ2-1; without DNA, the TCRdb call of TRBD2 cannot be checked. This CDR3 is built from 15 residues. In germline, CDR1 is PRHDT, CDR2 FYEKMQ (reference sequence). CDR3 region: CASSSGLAGNNEQFF. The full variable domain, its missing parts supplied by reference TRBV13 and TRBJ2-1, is AAGVIQSPRHLIKEKRETATLKCYPIPRHDTVYWYQQGPGQDPQFLISFYEKMQSDKGSIPDRFSAQQFSDYHSELNMSSLELGDSALYFCASSSGLAGNNEQFFGPGTRLTVL.

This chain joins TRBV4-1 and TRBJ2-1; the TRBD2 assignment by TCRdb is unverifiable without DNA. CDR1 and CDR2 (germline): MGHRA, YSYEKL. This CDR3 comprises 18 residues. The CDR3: CASSQGGGGGSSYNEQFF.

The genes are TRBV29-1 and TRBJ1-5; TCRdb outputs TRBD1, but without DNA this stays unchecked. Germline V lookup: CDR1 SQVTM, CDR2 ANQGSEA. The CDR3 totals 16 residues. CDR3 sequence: CSVTTTGWFGNQPQHF. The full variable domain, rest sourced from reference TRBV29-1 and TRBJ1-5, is SAVISQKPSRDICQRGTSLTIQCQVDSQVTMMFWYRQQPGQSLTLIATANQGSEATYESGFVIDKFPISRPNLTFSTLTVSNMSPEDSSIYLCSVTTTGWFGNQPQHFGDGTRLSIL.

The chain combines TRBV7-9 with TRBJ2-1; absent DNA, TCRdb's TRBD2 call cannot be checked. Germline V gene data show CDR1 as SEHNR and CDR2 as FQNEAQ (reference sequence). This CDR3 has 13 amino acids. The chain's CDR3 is CASSLGVVLEQFF. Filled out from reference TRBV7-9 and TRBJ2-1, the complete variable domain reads DTGVSQNPRHKITKRGQNVTFRCDPISEHNRLYWYRQTLGQGPEFLTYFQNEAQLEKSRLLSDRFSAERPKGSFSTLEIQRTEQGDSAMYLCASSLGVVLEQFFGPGTRLTVL.

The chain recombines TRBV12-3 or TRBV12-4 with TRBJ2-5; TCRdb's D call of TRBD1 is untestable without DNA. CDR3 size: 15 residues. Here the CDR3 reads CATDAAGDYQETQYF.

CDR3 region: CASSPRDTNTGELFF. The chain combines TRBV4-1 with TRBJ2-2. This CDR3 region has 15 residues. Germline-derived CDR1 and CDR2 are MGHRA and YSYEKL.

The CDR3 protein is CASSLGTAGGETQYF. The chain combines TRBV7-9 with TRBJ2-5; without DNA, the TCRdb call of TRBD1 cannot be checked. This CDR3 region has 15 residues. In germline, CDR1 is SEHNR, CDR2 FQNEAQ (reference sequence).

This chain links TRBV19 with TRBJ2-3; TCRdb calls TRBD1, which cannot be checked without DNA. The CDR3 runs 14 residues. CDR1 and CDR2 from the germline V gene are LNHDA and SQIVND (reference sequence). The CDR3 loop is CASSADRAADTQYF. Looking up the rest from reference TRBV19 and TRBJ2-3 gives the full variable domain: DGGITQSPKYLFRKEGQNVTLSCEQNLNHDAMYWYRQDPGQGLRLIYYSQIVNDFQKGDIAEGYSVSREKKESFPLTVTSAQKNPTAFYLCASSADRAADTQYFGPGTRLTVL.

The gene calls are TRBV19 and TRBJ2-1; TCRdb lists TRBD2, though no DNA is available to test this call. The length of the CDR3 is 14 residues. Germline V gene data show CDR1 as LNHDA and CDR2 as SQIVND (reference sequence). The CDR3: CASSPRTSSHEQFF. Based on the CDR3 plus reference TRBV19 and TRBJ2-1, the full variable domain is DGGITQSPKYLFRKEGQNVTLSCEQNLNHDAMYWYRQDPGQGLRLIYYSQIVNDFQKGDIAEGYSVSREKKESFPLTVTSAQKNPTAFYLCASSPRTSSHEQFFGPGTRLTVL.

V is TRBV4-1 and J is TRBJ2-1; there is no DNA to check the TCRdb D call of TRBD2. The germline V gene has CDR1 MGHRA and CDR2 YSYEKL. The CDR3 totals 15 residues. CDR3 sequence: CASSKTSGRAYEQFF.

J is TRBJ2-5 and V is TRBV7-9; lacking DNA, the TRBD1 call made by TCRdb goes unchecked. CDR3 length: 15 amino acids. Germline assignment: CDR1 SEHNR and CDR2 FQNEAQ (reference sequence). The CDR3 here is CASTFSGAYQETQYF.

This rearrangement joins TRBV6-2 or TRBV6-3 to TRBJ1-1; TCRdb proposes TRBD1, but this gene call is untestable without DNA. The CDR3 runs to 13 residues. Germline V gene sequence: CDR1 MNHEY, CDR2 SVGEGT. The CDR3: CASRDLGASEAFF.

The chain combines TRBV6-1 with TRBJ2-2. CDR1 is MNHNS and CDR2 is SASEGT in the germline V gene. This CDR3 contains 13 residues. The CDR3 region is CASSGFTRGWLFF.

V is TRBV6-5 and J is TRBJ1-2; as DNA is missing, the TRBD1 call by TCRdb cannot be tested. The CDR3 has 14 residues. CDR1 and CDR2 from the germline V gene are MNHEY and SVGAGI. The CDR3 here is CASSSGYRAYGYTF.

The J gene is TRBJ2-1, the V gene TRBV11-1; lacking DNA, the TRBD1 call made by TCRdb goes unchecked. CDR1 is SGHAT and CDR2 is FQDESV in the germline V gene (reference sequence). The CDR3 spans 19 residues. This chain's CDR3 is CASSLALPTAGDIYNEQFF.

The CDR3 is CASSYPAGATGELFF. This chain joins TRBV27 and TRBJ2-2; as DNA is missing, the TRBD2 call by TCRdb cannot be tested. The CDR3 is 15 residues long. CDR1 is MNHEY and CDR2 is SMNVEV in the germline V gene (reference sequence).

The CDR3 spells CASSPRGAGINEQFF. The rearrangement joins TRBV5-4 to TRBJ2-1; TCRdb lists TRBD2, though no DNA is available to test this call. From germline, CDR1 is SGHNT and CDR2 YYREEE (reference sequence). The length of the CDR3 is 15 residues.

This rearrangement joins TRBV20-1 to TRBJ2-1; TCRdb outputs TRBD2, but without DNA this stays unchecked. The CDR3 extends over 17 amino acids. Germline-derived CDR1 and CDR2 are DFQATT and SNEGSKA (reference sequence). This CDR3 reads CSARDSEREGPYNEQFF.

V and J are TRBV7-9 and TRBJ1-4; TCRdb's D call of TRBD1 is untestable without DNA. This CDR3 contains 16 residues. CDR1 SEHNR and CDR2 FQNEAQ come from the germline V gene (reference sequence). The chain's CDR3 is CASSPRDRERNEKLFF.

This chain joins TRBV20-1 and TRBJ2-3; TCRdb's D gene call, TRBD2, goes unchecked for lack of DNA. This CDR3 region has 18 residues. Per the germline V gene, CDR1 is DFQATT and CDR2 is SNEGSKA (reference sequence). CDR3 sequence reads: CSAPPLGGTSSVGDTQYF.

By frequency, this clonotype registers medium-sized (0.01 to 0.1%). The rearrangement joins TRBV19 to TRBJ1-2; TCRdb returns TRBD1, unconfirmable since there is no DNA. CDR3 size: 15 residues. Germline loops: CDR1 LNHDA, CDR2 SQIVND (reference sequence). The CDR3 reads CATSHLLQGAYGYTF.

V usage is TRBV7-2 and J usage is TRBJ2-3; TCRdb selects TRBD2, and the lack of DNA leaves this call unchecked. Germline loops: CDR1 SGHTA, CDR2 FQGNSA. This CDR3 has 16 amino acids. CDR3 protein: CASSTLAGENTDTQYF. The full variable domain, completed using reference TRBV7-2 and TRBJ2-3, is GAGVSQSPSNKVTEKGKDVELRCDPISGHTALYWYRQSLGQGLEFLIYFQGNSAPDKSGLPSDRFSAERTGGSVSTLTIQRTQQEDSAVYLCASSTLAGENTDTQYFGPGTRLTVL.